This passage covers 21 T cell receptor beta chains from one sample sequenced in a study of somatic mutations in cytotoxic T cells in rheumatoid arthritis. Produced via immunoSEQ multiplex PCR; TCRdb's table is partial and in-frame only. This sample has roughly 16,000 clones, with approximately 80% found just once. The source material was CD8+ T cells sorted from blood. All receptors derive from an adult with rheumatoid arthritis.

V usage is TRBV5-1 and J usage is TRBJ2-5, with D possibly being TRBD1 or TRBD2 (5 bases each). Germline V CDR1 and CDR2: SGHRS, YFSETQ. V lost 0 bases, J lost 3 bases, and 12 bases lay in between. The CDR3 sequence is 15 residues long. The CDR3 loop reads CASSLEGTNKETQYF. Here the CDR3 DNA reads TGCGCCAGCAGCTTGGAGGGGACCAACAAAGAGACCCAGTACTTC.

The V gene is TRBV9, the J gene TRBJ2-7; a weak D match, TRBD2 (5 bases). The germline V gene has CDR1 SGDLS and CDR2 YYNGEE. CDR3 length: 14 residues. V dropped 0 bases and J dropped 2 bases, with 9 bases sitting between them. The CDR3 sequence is CASSVDAEAYEQYF. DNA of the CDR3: TGTGCCAGCAGCGTAGACGCGGAGGCCTACGAGCAGTACTTC.

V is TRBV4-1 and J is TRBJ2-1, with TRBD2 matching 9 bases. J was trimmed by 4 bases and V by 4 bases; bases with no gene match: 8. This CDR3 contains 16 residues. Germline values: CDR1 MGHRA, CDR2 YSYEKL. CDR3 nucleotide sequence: TGCGCCAGCAGCCCCCATAGTAGCGGGGGTTACAATGAGCAGTTCTTC. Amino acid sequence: CASSPHSSGGYNEQFF.

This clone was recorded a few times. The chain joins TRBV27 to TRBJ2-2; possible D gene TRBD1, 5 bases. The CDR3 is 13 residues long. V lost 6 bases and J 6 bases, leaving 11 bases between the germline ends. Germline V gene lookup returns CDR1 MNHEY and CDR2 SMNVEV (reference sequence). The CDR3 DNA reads TGTGCCAGCAGGGACATCATGGCCGGGGAGCTGTTTTTT. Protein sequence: CASRDIMAGELFF.

The CDR3 region is CASLIRLKQSRANVLTF. DNA for the CDR3: TGTGCCAGCCTTATCAGGCTCAAACAAAGTCGGGCCAACGTCCTGACTTTC. The V call is TRBV9, the J call TRBJ2-6; D not resolved. V lost 7 bases and J lost 5, with 22 bases in between. This CDR3 has 17 residues. Germline CDR1 is SGDLS and CDR2 is YYNGEE. Full variable domain (rest looked up from reference TRBV9 and TRBJ2-6): DSGVTQTPKHLITATGQRVTLRCSPRSGDLSVYWYQQSLDQGLQFLIQYYNGEERAKGNILERFSAQQFPDLHSELNLSSLELGDSALYFCASLIRLKQSRANVLTFGAGSRLTVL.

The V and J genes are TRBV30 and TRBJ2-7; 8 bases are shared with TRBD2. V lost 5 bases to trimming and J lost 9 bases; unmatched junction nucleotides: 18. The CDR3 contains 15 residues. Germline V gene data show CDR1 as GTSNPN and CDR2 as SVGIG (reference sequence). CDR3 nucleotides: TGTGCCTGGGTGAGCGGGGGCGCTTCCTACGAGGTGCAGTACTTC. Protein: CAWVSGGASYEVQYF.

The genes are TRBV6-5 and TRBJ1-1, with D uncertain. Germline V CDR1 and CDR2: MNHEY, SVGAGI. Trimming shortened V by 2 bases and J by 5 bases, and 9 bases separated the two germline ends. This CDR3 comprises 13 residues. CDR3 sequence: CASSYGGRTEAFF. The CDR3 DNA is TGTGCCAGCAGTTACGGAGGGAGGACTGAAGCTTTCTTT.

CDR3 sequence (DNA): TGTGCCAGCAGTGAAGCCACGCGCCTCTCTGGAAACACCATATATTTT. Protein product: CASSEATRLSGNTIYF. J is TRBJ1-3 and V is TRBV6-1; D is unresolved. Trimming left V 0 bases short and J 0 bases short, with 9 bases between. The germline gives CDR1 MNHNS, CDR2 SASEGT. This CDR3 has 16 amino acids.

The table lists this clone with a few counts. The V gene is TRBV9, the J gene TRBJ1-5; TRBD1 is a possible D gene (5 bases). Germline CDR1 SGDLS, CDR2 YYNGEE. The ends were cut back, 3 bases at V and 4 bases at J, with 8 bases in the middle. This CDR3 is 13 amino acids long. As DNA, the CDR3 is TGTGCCAGCAGCGGGGCAGGGAATCAGCCCCAGCATTTT. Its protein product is CASSGAGNQPQHF.

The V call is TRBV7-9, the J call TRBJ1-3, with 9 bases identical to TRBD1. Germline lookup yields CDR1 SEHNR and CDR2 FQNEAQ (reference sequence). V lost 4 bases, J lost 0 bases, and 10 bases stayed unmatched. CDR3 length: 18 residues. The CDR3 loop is CASSSKGQGTVSGNTIYF. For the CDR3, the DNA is TGTGCCAGCAGCTCGAAGGGACAGGGAACCGTCTCTGGAAACACCATATATTTT.

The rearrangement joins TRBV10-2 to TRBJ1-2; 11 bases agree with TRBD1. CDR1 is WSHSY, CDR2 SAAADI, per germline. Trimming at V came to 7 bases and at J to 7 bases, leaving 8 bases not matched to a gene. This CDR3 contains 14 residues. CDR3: CASTQDRGRFGYTF. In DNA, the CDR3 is TGCGCCAGCACCCAGGACAGGGGGCGTTTTGGCTACACCTTC.

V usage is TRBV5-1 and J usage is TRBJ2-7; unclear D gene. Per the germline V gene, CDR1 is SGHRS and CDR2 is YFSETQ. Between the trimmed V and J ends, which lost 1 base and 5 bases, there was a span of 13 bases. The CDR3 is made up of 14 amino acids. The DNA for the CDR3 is TGCGCCAGCAGCTTGATCCCCCGGTTCCACGAGCAGTACTTC. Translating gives CASSLIPRFHEQYF.

The chain's CDR3 is CASSLGPYYEQYF. In DNA form, the CDR3 reads TGTGCCAGCAGCTTGGGGCCTTACTACGAGCAGTACTTC. The genes are TRBV5-4 and TRBJ2-7, with no clear D. Germline CDR1 and CDR2: SGHNT and YYREEE (reference sequence). V was clipped by 0 bases and J by 3 bases, with 7 bases between them. The CDR3 runs to 13 residues.

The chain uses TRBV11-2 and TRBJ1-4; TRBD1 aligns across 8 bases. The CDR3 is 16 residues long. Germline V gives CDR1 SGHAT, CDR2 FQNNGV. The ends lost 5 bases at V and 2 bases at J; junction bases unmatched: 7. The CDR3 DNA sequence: TGTGCCAGCAGCCACCCCGGACAGGGCACTAATGAAAAACTGTTTTTT. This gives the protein CASSHPGQGTNEKLFF. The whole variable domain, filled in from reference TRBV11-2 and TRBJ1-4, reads EAGVAQSPRYKIIEKRQSVAFWCNPISGHATLYWYQQILGQGPKLLIQFQNNGVVDDSQLPKDRFSAERLKGVDSTLKIQPAKLEDSAVYLCASSHPGQGTNEKLFFGSGTQLSVL.

CDR3 sequence (DNA): TGCGCCAGCAGCCTCGGGGACAGGGGGTTAGATGACTATGGCTACACCTTC. This gives the protein CASSLGDRGLDDYGYTF. The chain recombines TRBV5-1 with TRBJ1-2; 11 bases agree with TRBD1. Germline CDR1 SGHRS, CDR2 YFSETQ. The CDR3 sequence is 17 residues long. With 4 bases clipped from V and 3 bases from J, the junction kept 11 bases outside the gene matches.

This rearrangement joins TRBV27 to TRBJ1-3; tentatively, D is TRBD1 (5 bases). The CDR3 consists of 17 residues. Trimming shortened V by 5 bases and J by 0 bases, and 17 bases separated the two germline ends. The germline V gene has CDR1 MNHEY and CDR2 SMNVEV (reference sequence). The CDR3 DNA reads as TGTGCCAGCAGTCCACTGGACAACCTCGTCTCTGGAAACACCATATATTTT. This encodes CASSPLDNLVSGNTIYF.

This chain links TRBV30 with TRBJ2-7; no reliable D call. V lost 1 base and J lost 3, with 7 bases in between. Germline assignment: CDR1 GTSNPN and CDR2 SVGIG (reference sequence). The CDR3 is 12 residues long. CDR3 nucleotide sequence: TGTGCCTGGAGTGGCCAGGACTACGAGCAGTACTTC. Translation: CAWSGQDYEQYF.

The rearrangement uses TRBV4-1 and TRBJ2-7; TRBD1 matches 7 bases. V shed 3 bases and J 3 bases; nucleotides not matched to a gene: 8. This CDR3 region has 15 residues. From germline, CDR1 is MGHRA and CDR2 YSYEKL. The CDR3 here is CASSHIRQGDYEQYF. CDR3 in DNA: TGCGCCAGCAGCCATATCCGACAGGGAGACTACGAGCAGTACTTC.

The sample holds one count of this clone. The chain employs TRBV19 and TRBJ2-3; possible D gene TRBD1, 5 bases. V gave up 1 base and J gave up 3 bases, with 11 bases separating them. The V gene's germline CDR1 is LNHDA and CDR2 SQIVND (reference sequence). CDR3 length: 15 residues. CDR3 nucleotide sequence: TGTGCCAGTAGTATAGTATCCAGGGCGACAGATACGCAGTATTTT. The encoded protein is CASSIVSRATDTQYF.

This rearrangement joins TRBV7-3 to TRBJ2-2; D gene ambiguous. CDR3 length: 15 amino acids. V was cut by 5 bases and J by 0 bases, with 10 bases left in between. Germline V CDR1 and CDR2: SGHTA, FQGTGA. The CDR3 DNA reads TGTGCCAGCAGCCCGGACGGACCGAACACCGGGGAGCTGTTTTTT. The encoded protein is CASSPDGPNTGELFF.

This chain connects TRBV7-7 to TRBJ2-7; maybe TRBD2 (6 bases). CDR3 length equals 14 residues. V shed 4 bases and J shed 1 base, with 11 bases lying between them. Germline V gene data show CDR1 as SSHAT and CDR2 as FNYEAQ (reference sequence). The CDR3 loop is CASSSGTGSYEQYF. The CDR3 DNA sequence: TGTGCCAGCAGCTCGGGGACTGGTTCCTACGAGCAGTACTTC. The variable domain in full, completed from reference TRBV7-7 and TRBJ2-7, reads GAGVSQSPRYKVTKRGQDVTLRCDPISSHATLYWYQQALGQGPEFLTYFNYEAQPDKSGLPSDRFSAERPEGSISTLTIQRTEQRDSAMYRCASSSGTGSYEQYFGPGTRLTVT.